A selection of T cell receptor beta chains follows, all from one sample in a study of OX40 agonist ivuxolimab in advanced cancers. Produced via immunoSEQ multiplex PCR; TCRdb's table is partial and in-frame only. The top ten clones hold over 2% of a sample with 65,000 to 90,000 clones, roughly 90% of them seen once. The sequences come from CD4+ or CD8+ T cells sorted from blood, collected in a trial of the OX40 agonist ivuxolimab. These receptors came from an adult with an advanced solid tumor such as melanoma, head and neck, liver or kidney cancer. Both conserved end residues are part of each CDR3. A D gene is named only where the DNA matches it firmly. Size tells how often a clone was seen (once, few, many) or the class of an expanded clone, and some rows leave it out.

d_gene	j_gene	v_gene	abundance	CDR3aa	CDR3nt
.	TRBJ2-5	TRBV5-8	.	CASSWGRRAGTEETQYF	TGTGCCAGCAGCTGGGGCCGGAGGGCGGGGACTGAAGAGACCCAGTACTTC
TRBD1	TRBJ2-2	TRBV30	.	CAWSPRTGWTGELFF	TGTGCCTGGAGTCCTCGGACAGGGTGGACCGGGGAGCTGTTTTTT
TRBD1	TRBJ2-7	TRBV6-6	.	CASRAGTGVYEQYF	TGTGCCAGCAGGGCCGGGACAGGGGTCTACGAGCAGTACTTC
TRBD1	TRBJ2-3	TRBV19	once	CASSTNQLRPGQGSRDTQYF	TGTGCCAGTAGTACTAACCAACTCAGACCGGGACAGGGGTCGAGAGATACGCAGTATTTT
.	TRBJ2-1	TRBV5-1	.	CASGPSESSYNEQFF	TGCGCCAGCGGCCCAAGCGAGAGCTCCTACAATGAGCAGTTCTTC
.	TRBJ2-7	TRBV10-1	.	CASAGTDREQYF	TGCGCCAGCGCGGGGACTGATCGGGAGCAGTACTTC
TRBD2	TRBJ2-5	TRBV11-2	.	CASSFTSGQETQYF	TGTGCCAGCAGCTTTACTAGCGGACAAGAGACCCAGTACTTC
TRBD2	TRBJ2-5	TRBV28	.	CASNGRGGETQYF	TGTGCCAGCAACGGGAGGGGCGGTGAGACCCAGTACTTC
TRBD1	TRBJ1-2	TRBV6-1	.	CASSERDRDGGYTF	TGTGCCAGCAGTGAGAGGGACAGGGATGGAGGCTACACCTTC
.	TRBJ2-5	TRBV28	.	CASSLSLARETQYF	TGTGCCAGCAGTTTGAGTCTAGCGAGGGAGACCCAGTACTTC
.	TRBJ2-2	TRBV5-1	.	CASSFEGSNTGELFF	TGCGCCAGCAGCTTTGAGGGCTCGAACACCGGGGAGCTGTTTTTT
.	TRBJ1-1	TRBV18	few	CASSPPPLGVEAFF	TGTGCCAGCTCACCACCGCCACTCGGGGTGGAAGCTTTCTTT
TRBD2	TRBJ2-1	TRBV2	.	CASSFALAGKGGEQFF	TGTGCCAGCAGCTTTGCCCTAGCGGGAAAAGGAGGTGAGCAGTTCTTC
.	TRBJ2-4	TRBV6-5	.	CASSAQGGVVDIQYF	TGTGCCAGCAGCGCCCAGGGGGGGGTAGTGGACATTCAGTACTTC
.	TRBJ2-5	TRBV5-1	.	CASSLLSGSETQYF	TGCGCCAGCAGCTTGTTAAGCGGGTCGGAGACCCAGTACTTC
TRBD2	TRBJ2-3	TRBV30	.	CAWSVGLAGATDTQYF	TGTGCCTGGAGTGTCGGGCTAGCGGGAGCAACAGATACGCAGTATTTT
TRBD2	TRBJ2-5	TRBV9	.	CASSVGVLMGGGPRETQYF	TGTGCCAGCAGCGTAGGGGTGCTGATGGGGGGAGGGCCGAGAGAGACCCAGTACTTC
.	TRBJ1-2	TRBV27	.	CASILLTQGSKGYTF	TGTGCCAGCATTCTACTTACCCAGGGGTCGAAGGGCTACACCTTC
.	TRBJ2-7	TRBV28	.	CASSLAGLYEQYF	TGTGCCAGCAGTTTAGCGGGATTATACGAGCAGTACTTC
TRBD2	TRBJ2-1	TRBV9	.	CASSLGTSGTNEQFF	TGTGCCAGCAGCTTAGGGACTAGCGGGACGAATGAGCAGTTCTTC
.	TRBJ1-6	TRBV18	.	CASSEGGSYNSPLHF	TGTGCCAGCTCCGAGGGGGGCTCCTATAATTCACCCCTCCACTTT
.	TRBJ2-7	TRBV28	.	CASTPGTVNNEQYF	TGTGCCAGCACACCGGGGACCGTAAATAACGAGCAGTACTTC
TRBD2	TRBJ2-1	TRBV30	.	CAWIIAGGPPFF	TGTGCCTGGATTATAGCGGGAGGGCCCCCGTTCTTC
.	TRBJ2-5	TRBV9	.	CASSVGIQETQYF	TGTGCCAGCAGCGTGGGCATCCAAGAGACCCAGTACTTC
TRBD2	TRBJ2-3	TRBV19	.	CATHPSGRIDTQYF	TGTGCCACCCATCCTAGCGGGAGGATCGATACGCAGTATTTT
.	TRBJ1-1	TRBV20-1	.	CSARENTEAFF	TGCAGTGCTAGAGAGAACACTGAAGCTTTCTTT
.	TRBJ2-5	TRBV7-2	.	CASSLYRDRETQYF	TGTGCCAGCAGCCTGTACAGGGATCGGGAGACCCAGTACTTC
TRBD1	TRBJ1-1	TRBV29-1	.	CSVYSLTGGYNEAFF	TGCAGCGTTTATTCCCTGACAGGGGGCTATAACGAAGCTTTCTTT
.	TRBJ2-3	TRBV29-1	.	CSVPHGQLTDTQYF	TGCAGCGTTCCTCACGGACAGCTCACAGATACGCAGTATTTT
.	TRBJ2-4	TRBV28	.	CASSWTVLAKNIQYF	TGTGCCAGCAGTTGGACGGTGCTAGCCAAAAACATTCAGTACTTC